This TCR beta chain was profiled in a study of vaccination and CD4 T cells after COVID-19. About the research overall: Post-vaccination specimens were collected at a median of roughly 65 days following dose two (range 14 to 241). Stimulation used overlapping spike peptides from SARS-CoV-2, HCoV-NL63, HCoV-OC43 and HCoV-229E.

This clonotype was recorded a few times. Its cognate antigen is unknown. The treatment: roughly nine-day PBMC culture with coronavirus spike peptide pools or control peptides (ViraFEST assay). Cultured CD4+ T cell DNA underwent sequencing with the Oncomine TCR Beta short-read assay. Genomic DNA was taken out of cultured CD4+ T cells by extraction. One entry per CDR3 protein, called by TCRdb with MiXCR from the PCR reads. The sample records about 15,000 distinct CDR3 sequences, about 48% being singletons. Trimming pared 0 bases from V and 7 bases from J, leaving 3 bases between. The germline V gene has CDR1 MNHEY and CDR2 SVGEGT. The CDR3 loop spans 11 amino acids.

This chain uses TRBV6-2 or TRBV6-3 with TRBJ2-5; no firm D call. Sequencing was done on a sample of CD4+ T cells from blood, cultured in vitro. This clonotype was sampled from a human donor who had recovered from COVID-19. The CDR3 region has the DNA TGTGCCAGCAGTTACTCGAGGACCCAGTACTTC. Amino acid sequence: CASSYSRTQYF.